This T cell receptor (beta chain) originates from a study of cytomegalovirus exposure and HLA in healthy donors. Notes on this clone: Its antigen is not identified.

Study results and limitations: The listing of fewer than 200 TCR beta chains classed them as cytomegalovirus-associated. Previous analysis showed most TCR beta V segments were productive about 87% or about 30% of the time.

A multiplex PCR was run with 60 Vbeta primers and 13 Jbeta primers. Only in-frame clones appear in the TCRdb table, and some are missing; sequencing was by immunoSEQ multiplex PCR. The sample comprises around 140,000 clones, roughly three quarters of which are singletons, and over 0.8% rests with the top ten. Germline trimming cut 7 bases from V and 2 bases from J; bases unmatched to any gene: 4. Germline CDR1 reads LNHDA; CDR2 reads SQIVND (reference sequence). CDR3 length equals 13 residues. The material sequenced was PBMCs. This receptor was taken from a woman aged 60-75 years in good health and CMV-seronegative. This chain uses TRBV19 with TRBJ1-2; 7 bases match TRBD1. Written as DNA, the CDR3 is TGTGCCAGTACCCAGGGACAGAACTATGGCTACACCTTC. It specifies CASTQGQNYGYTF.